This TCR beta chain appears in the sequencing data of a study of blood T cell repertoires in COVID-19. Study-level background: Sites in the United States, Italy and Spain provided acute and convalescent COVID-19 samples. PBMCs, B-cell-depleted T cells, or T cells provided the cDNA or gDNA that made up the material.

Note on this clone: Other nucleotide sequences in the sample specify the same CDR3.

Trimming took 5 bases from V and 5 from J, leaving 12 bases between them. In germline, CDR1 is LNHDA, CDR2 SQIVND (reference sequence). This CDR3 is 13 amino acids long. In the original analysis: Amplification with reference gene primers provided the estimates of nucleated cell counts. The method was immunoSEQ multiplex PCR; TCRdb's version includes in-frame clones alone and lacks a portion of them. V and J calls and clone size are copied from that table; D and trimming were computed from the DNA. The table has around 100,000 clones, approximately 92% seen once. Sequenced sample: peripheral blood. This chain uses TRBV19 with TRBJ1-1, with a tentative D call TRBD1 (6 bases). The clonotype comes from a woman older than 75 with acute or convalescent COVID-19. Here the CDR3 reads CASSAQGWTEAFF. The CDR3, as DNA: TGTGCCAGTAGTGCACAGGGTTGGACTGAAGCTTTCTTT.